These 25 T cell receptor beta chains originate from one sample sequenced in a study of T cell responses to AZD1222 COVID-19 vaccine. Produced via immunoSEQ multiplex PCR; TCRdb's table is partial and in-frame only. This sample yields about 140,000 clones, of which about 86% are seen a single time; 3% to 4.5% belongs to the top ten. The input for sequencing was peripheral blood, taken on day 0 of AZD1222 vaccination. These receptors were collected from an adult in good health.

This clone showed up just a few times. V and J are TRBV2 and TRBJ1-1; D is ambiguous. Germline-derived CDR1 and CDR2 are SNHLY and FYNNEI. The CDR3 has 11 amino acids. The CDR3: CATGLYTEAFF. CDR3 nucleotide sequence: TGTGCAACGGGGTTGTACACTGAAGCTTTCTTT.

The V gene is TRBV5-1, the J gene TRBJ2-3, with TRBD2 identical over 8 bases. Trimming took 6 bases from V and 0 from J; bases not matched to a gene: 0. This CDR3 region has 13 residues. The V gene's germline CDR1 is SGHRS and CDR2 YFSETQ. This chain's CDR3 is CASTSGSTDTQYF. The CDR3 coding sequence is TGCGCCAGCACTAGCGGGAGCACAGATACGCAGTATTTT.

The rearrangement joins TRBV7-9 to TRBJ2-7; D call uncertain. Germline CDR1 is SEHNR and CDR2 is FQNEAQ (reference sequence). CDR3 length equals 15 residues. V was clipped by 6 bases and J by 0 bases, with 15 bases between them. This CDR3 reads CASRPPGAYSYEQYF. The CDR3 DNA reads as TGTGCCAGCAGGCCCCCCGGCGCCTACTCCTACGAGCAGTACTTC.

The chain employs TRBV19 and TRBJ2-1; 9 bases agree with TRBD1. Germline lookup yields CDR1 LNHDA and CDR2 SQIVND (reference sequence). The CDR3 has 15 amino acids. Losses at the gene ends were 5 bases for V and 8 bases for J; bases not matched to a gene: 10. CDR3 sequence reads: CASSLLRDRAYEQFF. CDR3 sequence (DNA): TGTGCCAGTAGTTTACTCCGGGACAGGGCTTATGAGCAGTTCTTC.

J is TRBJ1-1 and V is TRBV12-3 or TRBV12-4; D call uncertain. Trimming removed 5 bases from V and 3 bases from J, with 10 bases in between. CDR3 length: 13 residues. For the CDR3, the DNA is TGTGCCAGCAGTAGACTTTCGGACACTGAAGCTTTCTTT. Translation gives CASSRLSDTEAFF.

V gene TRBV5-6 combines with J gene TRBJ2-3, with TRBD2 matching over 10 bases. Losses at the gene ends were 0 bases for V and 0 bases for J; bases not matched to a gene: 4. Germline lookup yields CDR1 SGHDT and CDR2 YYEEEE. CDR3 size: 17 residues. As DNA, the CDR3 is TGTGCCAGCAGCTTGGGACTAGCGGGCCTAAGCACAGATACGCAGTATTTT. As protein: CASSLGLAGLSTDTQYF.

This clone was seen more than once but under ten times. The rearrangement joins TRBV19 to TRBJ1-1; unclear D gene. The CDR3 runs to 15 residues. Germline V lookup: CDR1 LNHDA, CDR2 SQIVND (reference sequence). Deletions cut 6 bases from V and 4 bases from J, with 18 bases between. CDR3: CASSSETTGGTEAFF. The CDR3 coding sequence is TGTGCCAGTAGCTCGGAGACAACGGGCGGCACTGAAGCTTTCTTT.

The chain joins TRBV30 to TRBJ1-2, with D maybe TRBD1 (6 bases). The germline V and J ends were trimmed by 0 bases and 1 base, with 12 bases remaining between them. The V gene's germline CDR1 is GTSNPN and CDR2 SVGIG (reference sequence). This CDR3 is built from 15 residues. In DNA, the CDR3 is TGTGCCTGGAGTGTATTGGGGGCCTTTAACTATGGCTACACCTTC. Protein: CAWSVLGAFNYGYTF.

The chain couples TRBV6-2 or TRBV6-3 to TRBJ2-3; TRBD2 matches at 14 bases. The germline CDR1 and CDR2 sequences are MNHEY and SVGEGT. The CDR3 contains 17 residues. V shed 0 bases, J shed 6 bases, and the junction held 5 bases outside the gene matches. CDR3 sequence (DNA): TGTGCCAGCAGTTACTCGGGACTAGCGGGAGCGGAGGATACGCAGTATTTT. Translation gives CASSYSGLAGAEDTQYF.

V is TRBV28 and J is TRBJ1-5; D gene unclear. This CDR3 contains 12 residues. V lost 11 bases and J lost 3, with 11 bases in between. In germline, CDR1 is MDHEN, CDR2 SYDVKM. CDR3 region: CACQETNQPQHF. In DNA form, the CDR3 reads TGTGCCTGCCAGGAGACCAATCAGCCCCAGCATTTT. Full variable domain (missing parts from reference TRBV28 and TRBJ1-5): DVKVTQSSRYLVKRTGEKVFLECVQDMDHENMFWYRQDPGLGLRLIYFSYDVKMKEKGDIPEGYSVSREKKERFSLILESASTNQTSMYLCACQETNQPQHFGDGTRLSIL.

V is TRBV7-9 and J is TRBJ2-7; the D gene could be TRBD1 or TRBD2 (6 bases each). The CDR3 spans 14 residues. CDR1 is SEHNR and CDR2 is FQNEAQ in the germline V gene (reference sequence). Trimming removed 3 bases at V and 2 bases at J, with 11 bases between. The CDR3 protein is CASSLRGEAYEQYF. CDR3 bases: TGTGCCAGCAGCTTGAGGGGGGAAGCCTACGAGCAGTACTTC.

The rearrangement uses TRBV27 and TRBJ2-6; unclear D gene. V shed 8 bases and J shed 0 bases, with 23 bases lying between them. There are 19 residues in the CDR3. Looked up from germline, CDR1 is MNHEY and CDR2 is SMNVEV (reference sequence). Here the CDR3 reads CASQRVGTAALSGANVLTF. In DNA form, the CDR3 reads TGTGCCAGCCAACGGGTGGGAACGGCAGCCCTCTCTGGGGCCAACGTCCTGACTTTC.

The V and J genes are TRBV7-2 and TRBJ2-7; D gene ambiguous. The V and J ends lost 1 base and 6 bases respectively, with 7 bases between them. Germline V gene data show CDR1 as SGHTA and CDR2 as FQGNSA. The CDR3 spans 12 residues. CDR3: CASSLVVREQYF. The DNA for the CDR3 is TGTGCCAGCAGCTTAGTAGTCCGCGAGCAGTACTTC.

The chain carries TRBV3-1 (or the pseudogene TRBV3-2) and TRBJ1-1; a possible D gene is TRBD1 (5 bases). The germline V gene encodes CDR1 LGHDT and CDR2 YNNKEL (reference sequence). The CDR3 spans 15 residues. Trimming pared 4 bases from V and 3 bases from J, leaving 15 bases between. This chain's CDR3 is CASSRHVGGDTEAFF. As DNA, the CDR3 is TGTGCCAGCAGCCGCCACGTCGGGGGGGACACTGAAGCTTTCTTT.

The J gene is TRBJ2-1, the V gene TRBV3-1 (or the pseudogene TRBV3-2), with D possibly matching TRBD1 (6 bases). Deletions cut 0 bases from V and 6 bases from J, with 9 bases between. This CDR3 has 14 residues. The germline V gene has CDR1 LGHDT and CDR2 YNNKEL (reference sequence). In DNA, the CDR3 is TGTGCCAGCAGCCAAGAAGGGGGACCCAATGAGCAGTTCTTC. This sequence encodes CASSQEGGPNEQFF.

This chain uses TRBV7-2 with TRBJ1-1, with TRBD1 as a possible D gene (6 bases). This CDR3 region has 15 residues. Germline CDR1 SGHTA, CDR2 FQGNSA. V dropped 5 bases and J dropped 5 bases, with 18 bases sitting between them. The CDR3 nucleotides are TGTGCCAGCAGCCCGTCTATGGGGGCGTGGACTGAAGCTTTCTTT. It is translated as CASSPSMGAWTEAFF.

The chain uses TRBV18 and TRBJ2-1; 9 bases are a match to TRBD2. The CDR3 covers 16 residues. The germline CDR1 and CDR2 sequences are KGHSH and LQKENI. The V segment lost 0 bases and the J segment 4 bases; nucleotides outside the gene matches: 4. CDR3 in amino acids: CASSPPLAGFYNEQFF. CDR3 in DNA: TGTGCCAGCTCACCACCGCTAGCGGGATTTTACAATGAGCAGTTCTTC.

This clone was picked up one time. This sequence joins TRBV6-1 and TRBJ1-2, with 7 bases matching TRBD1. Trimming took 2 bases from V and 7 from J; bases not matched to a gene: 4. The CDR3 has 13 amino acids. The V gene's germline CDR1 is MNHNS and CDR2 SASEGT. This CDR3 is CASSETRDSGYTF. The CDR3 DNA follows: TGTGCCAGCAGTGAAACCCGGGACAGTGGCTACACCTTC.

In DNA, the CDR3 is TGCGCCAGCAGCAGGGCGCGTGACGGGACAAGCATGAGAGCCGGTCCGCTGTTTTTT. This encodes CASSRARDGTSMRAGPLFF. This chain uses TRBV4-1 with TRBJ2-2; a weak D match, TRBD1 (6 bases). Germline CDR1 reads MGHRA; CDR2 reads YSYEKL. CDR3 size: 19 residues. V lost 5 bases and J 13 bases, leaving 35 bases between the germline ends.

The CDR3 spells CASRVGGAGELFF. In DNA, the CDR3 is TGTGCCAGCAGAGTCGGGGGCGCCGGGGAGCTGTTTTTT. The V call is TRBV27, the J call TRBJ2-2; either TRBD1 or TRBD2 may fit D (6 bases each). Germline V lookup: CDR1 MNHEY, CDR2 SMNVEV (reference sequence). This CDR3 has 13 residues. With 6 bases removed from V and 6 bases from J, the gap between germline ends came to 11 bases.

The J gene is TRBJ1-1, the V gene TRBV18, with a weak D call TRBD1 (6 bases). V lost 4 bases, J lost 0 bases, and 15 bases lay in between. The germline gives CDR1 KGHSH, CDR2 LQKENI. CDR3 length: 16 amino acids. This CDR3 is CASSLTGSPVNTEAFF. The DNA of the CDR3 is TGTGCCAGCTCACTGACAGGCTCCCCGGTGAACACTGAAGCTTTCTTT.

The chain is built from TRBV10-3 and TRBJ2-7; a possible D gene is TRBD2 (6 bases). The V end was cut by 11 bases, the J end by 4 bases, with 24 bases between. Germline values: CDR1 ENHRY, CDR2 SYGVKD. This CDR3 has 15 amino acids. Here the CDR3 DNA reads TGTGCCTCGGGCCCTGGGGGGATGGACTCGTACGAGCAGTACTTC. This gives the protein CASGPGGMDSYEQYF.

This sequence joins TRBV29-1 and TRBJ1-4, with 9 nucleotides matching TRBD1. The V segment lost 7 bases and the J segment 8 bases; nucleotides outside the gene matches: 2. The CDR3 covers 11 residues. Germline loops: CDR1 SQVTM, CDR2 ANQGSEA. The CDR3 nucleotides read TGCAGCGGCGGGACAGGGGAAAAACTGTTTTTT. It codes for CSGGTGEKLFF.

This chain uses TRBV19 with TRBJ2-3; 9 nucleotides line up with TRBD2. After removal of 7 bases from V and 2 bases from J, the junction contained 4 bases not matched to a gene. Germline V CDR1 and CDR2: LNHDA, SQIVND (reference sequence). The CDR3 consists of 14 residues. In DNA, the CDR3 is TGTGCCAGTACTACTAGCGGGTACACAGATACGCAGTATTTT. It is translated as CASTTSGYTDTQYF.

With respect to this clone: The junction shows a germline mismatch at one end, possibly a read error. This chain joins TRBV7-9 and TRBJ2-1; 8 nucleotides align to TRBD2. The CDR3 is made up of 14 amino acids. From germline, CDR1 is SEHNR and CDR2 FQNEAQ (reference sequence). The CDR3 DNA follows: TGTGCCAGCAACTTAGCGGGGTTGGAAAATGAGCAGTTCTTC. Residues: CASNLAGLENEQFF.